This T cell receptor beta chain was sequenced for a study of T cells after yellow fever vaccination. The CDR3 sequence is 16 residues long. Trimming removed 1 base at V and 1 base at J, with 13 bases between. In germline, CDR1 is SGHRS, CDR2 YFSETQ. The study's findings and limits: Within FACS-sorted repertoires, abundant clonotypes contaminating from the bulk population could be present. Only a small proportion of the clonotypes turned up in both the CD4 and the CD8 compartments, likely arising from convergent recombination. Subsequent booster samples again held most clones from primary vaccination (96% CD4, roughly 90% CD8).

TCR cDNA, made by 5'RACE template switching, carried an added universal primer site and UMIs. MiXCR, applied by TCRdb to the 5' RACE reads, yields one record per CDR3 protein. This repertoire shows 250,000 or so distinct CDR3 sequences, 3.6% found once; its top ten account for around a fifth. This clonotype was seen at least ten times. Antigen: not known. The sequences come from PBMCs, collected 15 days after the yellow fever booster vaccination. This receptor was obtained from a young man who received the YFV17D yellow fever vaccine. The gene calls are TRBV5-1 and TRBJ2-3, with D unclear. DNA for the CDR3: TGCGCCAGCAGCTTGCTGATAGATGGTGGCACAGATACGCAGTATTTT. Its translation is CASSLLIDGGTDTQYF.